The TCR beta chain described here comes from a study of blood T cell repertoires in COVID-19. Across the study: Sample material is recorded as cDNA or gDNA derived from T cells, B-cell-depleted T cells, or PBMCs.

Germline CDR1 is SGDLS and CDR2 is YYNGEE. CDR3 length: 12 amino acids. Trimming cost V 3 bases and J 6 bases, with 8 bases left between them. Methods used by the authors: Reference gene primer amplification yielded estimated nucleated cell counts. Produced via immunoSEQ multiplex PCR; TCRdb's table is partial and in-frame only. Clone size and V and J calls were adopted from that table, with D and trimming inferred from the DNA. The data contain more than 90,000 clones, about 84% of them singletons. Material: peripheral blood. This rearrangement joins TRBV9 to TRBJ2-3, with a possible D match to TRBD1 (6 bases). This receptor was identified in a human donor in a cohort sampled during active COVID-19. The CDR3 loop reads CASSDRVDTQYF. The CDR3 DNA reads TGTGCCAGCAGCGACAGGGTCGATACGCAGTATTTT.